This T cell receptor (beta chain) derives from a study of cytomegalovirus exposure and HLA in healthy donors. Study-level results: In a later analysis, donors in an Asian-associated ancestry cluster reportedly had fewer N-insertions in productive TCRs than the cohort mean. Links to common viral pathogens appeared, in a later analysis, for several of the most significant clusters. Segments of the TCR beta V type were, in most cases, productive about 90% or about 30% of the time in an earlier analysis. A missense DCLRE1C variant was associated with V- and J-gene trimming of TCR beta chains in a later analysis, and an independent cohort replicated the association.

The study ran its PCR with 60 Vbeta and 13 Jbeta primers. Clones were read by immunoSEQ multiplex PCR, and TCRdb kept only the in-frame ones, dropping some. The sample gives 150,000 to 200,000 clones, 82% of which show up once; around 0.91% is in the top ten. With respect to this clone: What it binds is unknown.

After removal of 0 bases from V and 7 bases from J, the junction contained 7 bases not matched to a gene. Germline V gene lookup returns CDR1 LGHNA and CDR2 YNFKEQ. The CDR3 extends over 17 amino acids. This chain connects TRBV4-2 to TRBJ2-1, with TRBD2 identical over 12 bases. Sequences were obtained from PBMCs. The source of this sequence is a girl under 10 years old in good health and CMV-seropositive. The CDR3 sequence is CASSQDGASGGGNEQFF. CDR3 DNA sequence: TGTGCCAGCAGCCAAGACGGGGCTAGCGGGGGGGGGAATGAGCAGTTCTTC.